Listed below are T cell receptor beta chains from one sample, sequenced in a study of Tregs in tolerant kidney transplant recipients. Clones were read by immunoSEQ multiplex PCR, and TCRdb kept only the in-frame ones, dropping some. The sample shows tens of thousands of clones, 65% to 85% of them seen only once. The sequencing input was CD4+ T cells from blood. The source of these receptors is a human donor in good health. The CDR3 runs from the conserved cysteine through the conserved F or W. A D gene is named only where the DNA matches it firmly. Not all rows give a size; the values are once, few, many and, for expanded clones, a class.

J gene | clone size | CDR3 length | D gene | V gene | CDR3 protein | CDR3 DNA
TRBJ1-1 | . | 13 | . | TRBV29-1 | CSAGGILNTEAFF | TGCAGCGCTGGGGGAATCCTAAACACTGAAGCTTTCTTT
TRBJ1-2 | . | 16 | TRBD1 | TRBV5-1 | CASSPAWDRGNYGYTF | TGCGCCAGCAGCCCGGCGTGGGACAGGGGAAACTATGGCTACACCTTC
TRBJ2-3 | . | 14 | . | TRBV2 | CASSRDLSTDTQYF | TGTGCCAGCAGTCGGGACCTTAGCACAGATACGCAGTATTTT
TRBJ1-6 | few | 15 | . | TRBV9 | CASSVDGRGGSPLHF | TGTGCCAGCAGCGTAGACGGCCGTGGGGGTTCACCCCTCCACTTT
TRBJ2-3 | once | 14 | . | TRBV5-4 | CASTQDRVYNTQYF | TGTGCCAGCACCCAAGACAGAGTCTATAATACGCAGTATTTT
TRBJ2-5 | . | 16 | TRBD2 | TRBV11-2 | CASSLVTSGVGETQYF | TGTGCCAGCAGCTTAGTGACTAGCGGGGTTGGTGAGACCCAGTACTTC
TRBJ2-1 | . | 14 | . | TRBV25-1 | CASSDAQGRNEQFF | TGTGCCAGCAGTGATGCTCAGGGAAGGAATGAGCAGTTCTTC
TRBJ1-2 | . | 14 | TRBD1 | TRBV27 | CASSWGQGSFGYTF | TGTGCCAGCAGTTGGGGACAGGGGTCGTTTGGCTACACCTTC
TRBJ2-5 | . | 14 | . | TRBV7-2 | CASSPGRYQETQYF | TGTGCCAGCAGCCCGGGGAGGTACCAAGAGACCCAGTACTTC
TRBJ1-2 | . | 12 | . | TRBV30 | CAWGLTPGGYTF | TGTGCCTGGGGACTGACTCCGGGGGGCTACACCTTC
TRBJ2-7 | . | 16 | . | TRBV7-9 | CASSLKSGGPGYEQYF | TGTGCCAGCAGCTTAAAGTCTGGCGGTCCGGGCTACGAGCAGTACTTC